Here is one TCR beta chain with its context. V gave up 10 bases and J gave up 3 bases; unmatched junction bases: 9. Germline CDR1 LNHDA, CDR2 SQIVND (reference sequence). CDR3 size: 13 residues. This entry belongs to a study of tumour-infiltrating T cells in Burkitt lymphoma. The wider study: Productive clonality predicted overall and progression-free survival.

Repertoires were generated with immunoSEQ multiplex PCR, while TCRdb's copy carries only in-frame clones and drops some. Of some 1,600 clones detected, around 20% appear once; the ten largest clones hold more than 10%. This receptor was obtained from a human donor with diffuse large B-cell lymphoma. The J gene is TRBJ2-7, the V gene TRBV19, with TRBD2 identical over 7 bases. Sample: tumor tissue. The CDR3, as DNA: TGTGCCACAGGGACGGGGGGAGGCTACGAGCAGTACTTC. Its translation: CATGTGGGYEQYF.